Described below is a single TCR beta chain sequence and its context. Within the sample, other DNA sequences also encode this same CDR3. This sample is drawn from a study of blood T cell repertoires in COVID-19. Background on the study: Samples representing acute and convalescent COVID-19 were sourced from the United States, Italy and Spain.

Germline-derived CDR1 and CDR2 are LGHDT and YNNKEL (reference sequence). The CDR3 spans 16 residues. V was pared by 2 bases and J by 2 bases, with 1 base of the junction left unmatched. Sequencing was performed with immunoSEQ multiplex PCR; in TCRdb, only in-frame clones are kept and a portion is missing. The sample comprises about 39,000 clones, roughly 87% of which are singletons, and around 20% rests with the top ten. What was sequenced was peripheral blood. This sequence was found in a man in his fifties or sixties with acute or convalescent COVID-19. V is TRBV3-1 (or the pseudogene TRBV3-2) and J is TRBJ2-2, with TRBD2 matching over 11 bases. The CDR3 DNA follows: TGTGCCAGCAGCCAAACTAGCGGGAGAAACACCGGGGAGCTGTTTTTT. Translated, it gives CASSQTSGRNTGELFF.